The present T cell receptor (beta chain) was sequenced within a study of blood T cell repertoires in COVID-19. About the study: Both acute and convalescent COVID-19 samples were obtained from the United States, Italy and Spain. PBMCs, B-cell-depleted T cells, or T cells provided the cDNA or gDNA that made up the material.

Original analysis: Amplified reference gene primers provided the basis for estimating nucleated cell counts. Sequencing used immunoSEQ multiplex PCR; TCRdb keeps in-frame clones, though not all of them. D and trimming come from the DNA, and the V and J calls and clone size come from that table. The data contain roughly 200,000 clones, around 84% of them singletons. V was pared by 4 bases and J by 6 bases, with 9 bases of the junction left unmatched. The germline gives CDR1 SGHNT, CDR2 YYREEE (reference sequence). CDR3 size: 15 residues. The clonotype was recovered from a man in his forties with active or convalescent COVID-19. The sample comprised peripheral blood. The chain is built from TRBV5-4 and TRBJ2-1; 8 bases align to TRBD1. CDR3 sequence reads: CASSPQGARVNEQFF. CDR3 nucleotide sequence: TGTGCCAGCAGCCCTCAGGGGGCGCGGGTCAATGAGCAGTTCTTC.